This is a list of T cell receptor beta chains from one sample in a study of a mutant IDH1 vaccine in newly diagnosed glioma. No antigens are known for them. Clones were read by immunoSEQ multiplex PCR, and TCRdb kept only the in-frame ones, dropping some. Of about 64,000 clones listed, roughly 71% are singletons. The sequencing used PBMCs, collected from a glioma patient whose treatment included an IDH1 peptide vaccine. These receptor sequences come from a man aged 50 or older with glioma. CDR3s include the opening cysteine and the closing phenylalanine or tryptophan. D genes are given only for firm matches. Size is stated for part of the rows, as once, few or many counts, or as a class when the clone is expanded.

-,TRBV4-1,TRBJ2-1,-,15,TGCGCCAGCAGCCAGGACACAATCTCCTACAATGAGCAGTTCTTC,CASSQDTISYNEQFF
-,TRBV7-2,TRBJ2-5,-,14,TGTGCCAGCAGCCCTTACCGGGTTCAAGAGACCCAGTACTTC,CASSPYRVQETQYF
-,TRBV11-2,TRBJ2-7,TRBD1,13,TGTGCCAGCAGCTTAGGACAGGGTTGGGAGCAGTACTTC,CASSLGQGWEQYF
-,TRBV6-1,TRBJ2-6,-,15,TGTGCCAGCAGTGAACTTACCTCTGGGGCCAACGTCCTGACTTTC,CASSELTSGANVLTF
-,TRBV10-3,TRBJ2-2,TRBD2,15,TGTGCCATCAGTGAGCGGGGGGGCCTCACCGGGGAGCTGTTTTTT,CAISERGGLTGELFF
-,TRBV9,TRBJ2-3,-,14,TGTGCCAGCAGCGTAGTCCCTTCCACAGATACGCAGTATTTT,CASSVVPSTDTQYF
-,TRBV30,TRBJ2-1,-,14,TGTGCCTGGAGCCGGGACACCCCTTTGGATGAGCAGTTCTTC,CAWSRDTPLDEQFF
-,TRBV19,TRBJ2-2,TRBD1,17,TGTGCCAGTAGTACGCCATACAGGGGTTCGGGCACCGGGGAGCTGTTTTTT,CASSTPYRGSGTGELFF
-,TRBV30,TRBJ2-7,-,12,TGTGCCTGCACCGGGACGACCTACGAGCAGTACTTC,CACTGTTYEQYF
-,TRBV30,TRBJ2-7,TRBD1,16,TGTGCCTGGAGTGACTTCCGGGACAGGGACAGGGGCGAGCAGTACTTC,CAWSDFRDRDRGEQYF
-,TRBV2,TRBJ2-5,TRBD2,15,TGTGCCAGCAGTGGTTTAGCGGGGCCTCAAGAGACCCAGTACTTC,CASSGLAGPQETQYF
-,TRBV2,TRBJ1-4,-,14,TGTGCCAGCACCAAAAAAGTGCTACCTGAAAAACTGTTTTTT,CASTKKVLPEKLFF
-,TRBV6-5,TRBJ2-4,-,13,TGTGCCAGCGGGACACTAGCCAAAAACATTCAGTACTTC,CASGTLAKNIQYF
-,TRBV7-9,TRBJ2-5,-,15,TGTGCCAGCAGCTTAGCGGAGGGTAGAGGAGAGACCCAGTACTTC,CASSLAEGRGETQYF
-,TRBV10-3,TRBJ1-1,TRBD1,14,TGTGCCATCAGACCGGGACAGGAGAACACTGAAGCTTTCTTT,CAIRPGQENTEAFF
-,TRBV19,TRBJ2-2,-,14,TGTGCCAGTAGTATTCAGCTATTAATCGGGGAGCTGTTTTTT,CASSIQLLIGELFF
-,TRBV30,TRBJ2-3,-,12,TGTGCCTGTTATGGTAGCCGGCGTACGCAGTATTTT,CACYGSRRTQYF
-,TRBV6-5,TRBJ1-2,-,14,TGTGCCAGCAGTTACGTTGGGACTAACTATGGCTACACCTTC,CASSYVGTNYGYTF
-,TRBV29-1,TRBJ1-2,-,17,TGCAGCGTTGTAAAGGGGAGGGAGCGCCGTTCCTCGTATGGCTACACCTTC,CSVVKGRERRSSYGYTF
-,TRBV27,TRBJ1-1,-,15,TGTGCCAGCAGAGAATCTCTGATCCTGAACACTGAAGCTTTCTTT,CASRESLILNTEAFF
-,TRBV7-9,TRBJ1-2,TRBD1,15,TGTGCCAGCAGCCGCCTGACAGGGGCGGACTATGGCTACACCTTC,CASSRLTGADYGYTF
-,TRBV6-6,TRBJ1-2,-,12,TGTGCCAGCAGCGGGGCCCCCCGTGGCTACACCTTC,CASSGAPRGYTF
-,TRBV6-6,TRBJ1-1,TRBD1,13,TGTGCCAGCCCTGACAGGGACGGCACTGAAGCTTTCTTT,CASPDRDGTEAFF
-,TRBV9,TRBJ1-6,-,14,TGTGCCAGCAGCGTAACCCCGCAGGGTGCACCCCTCCACTTT,CASSVTPQGAPLHF
-,TRBV2,TRBJ2-7,-,12,TGTGCCAGCAGGGAAGGGTCCTACGAGCAGTACTTC,CASREGSYEQYF
once,TRBV6-1,TRBJ1-2,TRBD1,14,TGTGCCAGCAGCCTCGCGACAGGGGAAGGTGGCTACACCTTC,CASSLATGEGGYTF
-,TRBV11-2,TRBJ1-3,-,15,TGTGCCAGCAGCTTTGTCGCAGCCTCTGGAAACACCATATATTTT,CASSFVAASGNTIYF
once,TRBV4-2,TRBJ2-5,-,13,TGTGCCAGCAGCCAAGAGTGGGGGGAGACCCAGTACTTC,CASSQEWGETQYF
-,TRBV18,TRBJ2-2,-,16,TGTGCCAGCTCACCATCTTCCAGACTGAACACCGGGGAGCTGTTTTTT,CASSPSSRLNTGELFF
-,TRBV9,TRBJ2-1,TRBD2,17,TGTGCCAGCAGCGTAACCGGGACTAGCGGGGGTGGCGATGAGCAGTTCTTC,CASSVTGTSGGGDEQFF
few,TRBV7-9,TRBJ2-1,-,13,TGTGCCAGCAGTCCCAGGTTCTCCAATGAGCAGTTCTTC,CASSPRFSNEQFF
-,TRBV7-9,TRBJ1-1,-,15,TGTGCCAGCAGCGAGAAAGGGGGGATCAGCACTGAAGCTTTCTTT,CASSEKGGISTEAFF
-,TRBV28,TRBJ2-5,-,13,TGTGCCAGCAGTCTTAGTATGCAAGAGACCCAGTACTTC,CASSLSMQETQYF
-,TRBV5-1,TRBJ2-3,-,16,TGCGCCAGCAGCTTGGTCTCCGGTTCAGGCACAGATACGCAGTATTTT,CASSLVSGSGTDTQYF
-,TRBV7-9,TRBJ1-2,-,15,TGTGCCAGCAGCTTCCCCCTCGGGGGGGGTAGTGGCTACACCTTC,CASSFPLGGGSGYTF
-,TRBV5-6,TRBJ1-5,TRBD1,14,TGTGCCAGCAGCTGCCCGGGACAGGGGAAGCCCCAGCATTTT,CASSCPGQGKPQHF
-,TRBV6-1,TRBJ1-5,-,15,TGTGCCAGCAAGTCAGGTCCGGCCCTTAATCAGCCCCAGCATTTT,CASKSGPALNQPQHF
-,TRBV9,TRBJ1-6,TRBD1,14,TGTGCCAGCAGACAGGGGGCGTCTAATTCACCCCTCCACTTT,CASRQGASNSPLHF
-,TRBV29-1,TRBJ1-5,-,13,TGCAGCGCTCTCGACTTGGAGGGACAGCCCCAGCATTTT,CSALDLEGQPQHF